One sample yielded the 21 T cell receptor beta chains listed below, sequenced in a study of technical replicates of blood from several donors. Sequencing was performed with immunoSEQ multiplex PCR; in TCRdb, only in-frame clones are kept and a portion is missing. The table has approximately 73,000 clones, about 96% seen once. The sequencing input was T cells isolated from PBMCs. The receptors shown here come from a human donor in good health.

This clone showed up just once. The chain carries TRBV7-2 and TRBJ1-2; 7 nucleotides align to TRBD1. CDR1 and CDR2 from the germline V gene are SGHTA and FQGNSA. V shed 4 bases, J shed 2 bases, and the junction held 4 bases outside the gene matches. The CDR3 totals 14 residues. Here the CDR3 DNA reads TGTGCCAGCAGCTATCCGGGACAGAACTATGGCTACACCTTC. Protein sequence: CASSYPGQNYGYTF.

CDR3 residues: CASSAYTSGSYEQYF. DNA for the CDR3: TGTGCCAGCAGTGCCTATACTAGCGGGAGCTACGAGCAGTACTTC. V gene TRBV6-1 combines with J gene TRBJ2-7, with 11 bases aligning to TRBD2. The CDR3 spans 15 residues. Germline V CDR1 and CDR2: MNHNS, SASEGT. V shed 4 bases, J shed 3 bases, and the junction held 5 bases outside the gene matches.

The chain recombines TRBV6-5 with TRBJ2-2; weak D call: TRBD1 (5 bases). Trimming removed 2 bases at V and 1 base at J, with 11 bases between. There are 16 residues in the CDR3. Germline assignment: CDR1 MNHEY and CDR2 SVGAGI. This CDR3 is CASSYGDSQNTGELFF. As DNA, the CDR3 is TGTGCCAGCAGTTACGGTGACAGCCAGAACACCGGGGAGCTGTTTTTT.

The chain carries TRBV9 and TRBJ1-4; D possibly corresponds to TRBD1 (6 bases). The CDR3 contains 14 residues. Looked up from germline, CDR1 is SGDLS and CDR2 is YYNGEE. V shed 0 bases and J shed 6 bases, with 9 bases lying between them. This chain's CDR3 is CASSVEGHHEKLFF. CDR3 coding DNA: TGTGCCAGCAGCGTAGAGGGACACCATGAAAAACTGTTTTTT. The full variable domain, rest sourced from reference TRBV9 and TRBJ1-4, is DSGVTQTPKHLITATGQRVTLRCSPRSGDLSVYWYQQSLDQGLQFLIQYYNGEERAKGNILERFSAQQFPDLHSELNLSSLELGDSALYFCASSVEGHHEKLFFGSGTQLSVL.

This chain joins TRBV6-1 and TRBJ2-1, with no clear D. The germline V gene encodes CDR1 MNHNS and CDR2 SASEGT. CDR3 size: 11 residues. Trimming stripped 8 bases from V and 4 bases from J, with 6 bases between. CDR3 nucleotides: TGTGCCAGCTTTCTATACAATGAGCAGTTCTTC. This codes for CASFLYNEQFF.

The chain is built from TRBV15 and TRBJ1-3; the D is unclear. Germline V gives CDR1 LNHNV, CDR2 YYDKDF (reference sequence). This CDR3 region has 14 residues. The V and J ends lost 3 bases and 3 bases respectively, with 9 bases between them. CDR3 protein: CATSRSRNGNTIYF. The CDR3, as DNA: TGTGCCACCAGCAGGAGCCGAAATGGAAACACCATATATTTT.

This clone has only a few counts. The chain joins TRBV30 to TRBJ1-1, with D perhaps TRBD1 (5 bases). Germline loops: CDR1 GTSNPN, CDR2 SVGIG (reference sequence). CDR3 length: 12 residues. Between the trimmed V and J ends, which lost 4 bases and 1 base, there was a span of 7 bases. The CDR3, as DNA: TGTGCCTGGAAACAGGAGAACACTGAAGCTTTCTTT. It encodes CAWKQENTEAFF.

Here the CDR3 DNA reads TGTGCCAGTTTTACAGGGGTTGATAGCAATCAGCCCCAGCATTTT. Translating it yields CASFTGVDSNQPQHF. The genes are TRBV19 and TRBJ1-5, with TRBD1 matching over 7 bases. The CDR3 is 15 amino acids. V was clipped by 8 bases and J by 0 bases; unmatched bases: 7. Germline CDR1 is LNHDA and CDR2 is SQIVND (reference sequence).

This chain links TRBV19 with TRBJ2-1; D is unclear. The CDR3 contains 13 residues. Trimming left V 4 bases short and J 10 bases short, with 14 bases between. Looked up from germline, CDR1 is LNHDA and CDR2 is SQIVND (reference sequence). CDR3 sequence reads: CASSTQVSGEQFF. The CDR3 nucleotides are TGTGCCAGTAGTACTCAGGTTTCAGGCGAGCAGTTCTTC.

This clone was seen only once. This chain links TRBV7-9 with TRBJ2-1; 8 nucleotides match TRBD2. The CDR3 is made up of 14 amino acids. CDR1 and CDR2 (germline): SEHNR, FQNEAQ (reference sequence). The junction had 9 bases not matched to a gene; V was cut back by 7 bases and J by 7 bases. CDR3 nucleotide sequence: TGTGCCAGCATCCCCGGGAGGGCAGAAAATGAGCAGTTCTTC. This gives the protein CASIPGRAENEQFF.

The chain recombines TRBV13 with TRBJ2-7, with a tentative D call TRBD1 (5 bases). Germline values: CDR1 PRHDT, CDR2 FYEKMQ (reference sequence). This CDR3 is 14 amino acids long. V was pared by 5 bases and J by 2 bases, with 13 bases between. CDR3 bases: TGTGCCAGCAGCCCCTCAGACAGAGCCTACGAGCAGTACTTC. This encodes CASSPSDRAYEQYF.

The chain uses TRBV7-8 and TRBJ1-3; no clear D. The CDR3 is 19 residues long. The V gene's germline CDR1 is SGHVS and CDR2 FQNEAQ. Trimming left V 3 bases short and J 0 bases short, with 21 bases between. CDR3 residues: CASSLPTGSHSPSGNTIYF. The CDR3 DNA is TGTGCCAGCAGCTTGCCTACCGGGTCCCATAGCCCCTCTGGAAACACCATATATTTT. The full variable domain, completed using reference TRBV7-8 and TRBJ1-3, is GAGVSQSPRYKVAKRGQDVALRCDPISGHVSLFWYQQALGQGPEFLTYFQNEAQLDKSGLPSDRFFAERPEGSVSTLKIQRTQQEDSAVYLCASSLPTGSHSPSGNTIYFGEGSWLTVV.

The sample holds one count of this clone. This sequence joins TRBV5-6 and TRBJ1-5; 7 bases fit TRBD1. Trimming cost V 5 bases and J 2 bases; bases outside gene matches: 13. The CDR3 consists of 17 residues. Germline V gives CDR1 SGHDT, CDR2 YYEEEE. The CDR3 bases are TGTGCCAGCAGTCCTGCAGGGGGACGTGCGGGCAATCAGCCCCAGCATTTT. It translates to CASSPAGGRAGNQPQHF.

The chain carries TRBV18 and TRBJ2-7; tentative D call: TRBD2 (5 bases). This CDR3 contains 15 residues. Germline-derived CDR1 and CDR2 are KGHSH and LQKENI. The V end was cut by 2 bases, the J end by 0 bases, with 11 bases between. CDR3 region: CASSPISGSSYEQYF. As DNA, the CDR3 is TGTGCCAGCTCACCAATCAGCGGAAGCTCCTACGAGCAGTACTTC.

This chain connects TRBV7-9 to TRBJ2-7; 9 bases line up with TRBD1. The length of the CDR3 is 13 residues. Germline V lookup: CDR1 SEHNR, CDR2 FQNEAQ (reference sequence). V shed 2 bases, J shed 5 bases, and the junction held 1 base outside the gene matches. CDR3 sequence: CASSLRDRDEQYF. The CDR3 nucleotides are TGTGCCAGCAGCTTACGGGACAGGGACGAGCAGTACTTC.

V is TRBV6-4 and J is TRBJ1-1; 7 bases align to TRBD1. Per the germline V gene, CDR1 is MRHNA and CDR2 is SNTAGT. Trimming cost V 6 bases and J 11 bases; bases outside gene matches: 6. This CDR3 comprises 11 residues. Here the CDR3 DNA reads TGTGCCAGCAGCTCGGGGACAGCTGCTTTCTTT. As protein: CASSSGTAAFF.

V is TRBV4-1 and J is TRBJ1-1, with D unresolved. CDR1 and CDR2 from the germline V gene are MGHRA and YSYEKL. The V end was cut by 1 base, the J end by 0 bases, with 9 bases between. The CDR3 is 15 amino acids. The CDR3 sequence: CASSQGSVMNTEAFF. The CDR3, as DNA: TGCGCCAGCAGCCAAGGGAGTGTCATGAACACTGAAGCTTTCTTT.

CDR3 DNA sequence: TGCAGCGTTGCCCTCGGGACAGGGGAAATGGTTAACTATGGCTACACCTTC. This codes for CSVALGTGEMVNYGYTF. The chain is built from TRBV29-1 and TRBJ1-2, with 10 positions matching TRBD1. J lost 1 base, V lost 4 bases, and 12 bases had no gene match. Germline CDR1 is SQVTM and CDR2 is ANQGSEA. The CDR3 has 17 amino acids.

V gene TRBV7-3 combines with J gene TRBJ2-5, with D maybe TRBD1 (6 bases). The CDR3 has 13 amino acids. Per germline, CDR1 SGHTA and CDR2 FQGTGA. Trimming took off 5 bases at V and 1 base at J, with 8 bases between the two ends. The DNA of the CDR3 is TGTGCCAGCAGCGGACAGTTCCAAGAGACCCAGTACTTC. This encodes CASSGQFQETQYF. Filled out from reference TRBV7-3 and TRBJ2-5, the complete variable domain reads GAGVSQTPSNKVTEKGKYVELRCDPISGHTALYWYRQSLGQGPEFLIYFQGTGAADDSGLPNDRFFAVRPEGSVSTLKIQRTERGDSAVYLCASSGQFQETQYFGPGTRLLVL.

The chain has TRBV19 and TRBJ1-2; 9 bases align to TRBD1. Germline lookup yields CDR1 LNHDA and CDR2 SQIVND (reference sequence). CDR3 length equals 13 residues. The CDR3 nucleotides read TGTGCTACAAACGAACAGGGGGCGACTGGCTACACCTTC. It codes for CATNEQGATGYTF.

The chain combines TRBV28 with TRBJ1-1; 10 positions match TRBD1. Per the germline V gene, CDR1 is MDHEN and CDR2 is SYDVKM. The CDR3 consists of 15 residues. After removal of 3 bases from V and 9 bases from J, the junction contained 10 bases not matched to a gene. The CDR3 region is CASSFISTGGEKAFF. CDR3 DNA: TGTGCCAGCAGTTTTATATCGACAGGGGGCGAAAAAGCTTTCTTT.